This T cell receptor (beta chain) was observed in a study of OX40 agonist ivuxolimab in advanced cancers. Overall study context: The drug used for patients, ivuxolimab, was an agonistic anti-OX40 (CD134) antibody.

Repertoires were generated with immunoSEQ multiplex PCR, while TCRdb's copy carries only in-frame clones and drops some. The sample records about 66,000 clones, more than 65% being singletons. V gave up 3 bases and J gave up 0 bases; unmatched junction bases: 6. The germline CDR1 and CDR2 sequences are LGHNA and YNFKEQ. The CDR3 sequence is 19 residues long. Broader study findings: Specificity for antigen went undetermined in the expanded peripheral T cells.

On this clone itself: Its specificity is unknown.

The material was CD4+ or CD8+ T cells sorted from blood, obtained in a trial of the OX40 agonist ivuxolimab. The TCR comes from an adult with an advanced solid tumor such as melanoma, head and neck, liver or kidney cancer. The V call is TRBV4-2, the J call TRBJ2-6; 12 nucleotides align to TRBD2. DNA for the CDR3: TGTGCCAGCAGCCAGGAACTAGCGGGGGGCCTCTCTGGGGCCAACGTCCTGACTTTC. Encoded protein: CASSQELAGGLSGANVLTF.